This T cell receptor (beta chain) was observed in a study of shared clonotypes between healthy human individuals. Trimming stripped 6 bases from V and 3 bases from J, with 15 bases between. This CDR3 spans 13 amino acids. Germline values: CDR1 SQVTM, CDR2 ANQGSEA. Sequenced by immunoSEQ multiplex PCR; TCRdb stores in-frame clones only, minus some. The sample has about 680,000 clones; around 90% are singletons. This clone has only one observation. CD45RO-negative cells were positively selected for CCR7, leaving out terminally differentiated effector memory CD45RA+ cells. Sequencing input: naive CD8+ T cells sorted from blood. The chain uses TRBV29-1 and TRBJ2-7; possibly TRBD2 for D (6 bases). The clonotype originates from a man aged 25 to 40 in good health. The CDR3 DNA reads as TGCAGCGTCCGGGACTTTTCAAACTACGAGCAGTACTTC. It encodes CSVRDFSNYEQYF.